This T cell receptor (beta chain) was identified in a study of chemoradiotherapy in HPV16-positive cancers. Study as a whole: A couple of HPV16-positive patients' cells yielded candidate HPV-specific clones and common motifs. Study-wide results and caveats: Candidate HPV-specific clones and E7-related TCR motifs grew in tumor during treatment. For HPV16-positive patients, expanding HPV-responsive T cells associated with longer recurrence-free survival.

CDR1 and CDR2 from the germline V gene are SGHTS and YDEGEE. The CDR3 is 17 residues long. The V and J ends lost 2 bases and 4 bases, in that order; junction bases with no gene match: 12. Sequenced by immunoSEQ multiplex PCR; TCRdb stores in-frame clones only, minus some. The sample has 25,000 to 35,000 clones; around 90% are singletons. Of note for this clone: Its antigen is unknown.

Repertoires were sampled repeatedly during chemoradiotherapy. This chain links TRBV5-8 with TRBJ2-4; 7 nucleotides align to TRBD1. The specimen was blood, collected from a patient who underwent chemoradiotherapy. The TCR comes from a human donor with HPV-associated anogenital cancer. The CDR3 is CASSFGQVPPGKNIQYF. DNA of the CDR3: TGTGCCAGCAGCTTCGGACAGGTTCCCCCTGGGAAAAACATTCAGTACTTC.